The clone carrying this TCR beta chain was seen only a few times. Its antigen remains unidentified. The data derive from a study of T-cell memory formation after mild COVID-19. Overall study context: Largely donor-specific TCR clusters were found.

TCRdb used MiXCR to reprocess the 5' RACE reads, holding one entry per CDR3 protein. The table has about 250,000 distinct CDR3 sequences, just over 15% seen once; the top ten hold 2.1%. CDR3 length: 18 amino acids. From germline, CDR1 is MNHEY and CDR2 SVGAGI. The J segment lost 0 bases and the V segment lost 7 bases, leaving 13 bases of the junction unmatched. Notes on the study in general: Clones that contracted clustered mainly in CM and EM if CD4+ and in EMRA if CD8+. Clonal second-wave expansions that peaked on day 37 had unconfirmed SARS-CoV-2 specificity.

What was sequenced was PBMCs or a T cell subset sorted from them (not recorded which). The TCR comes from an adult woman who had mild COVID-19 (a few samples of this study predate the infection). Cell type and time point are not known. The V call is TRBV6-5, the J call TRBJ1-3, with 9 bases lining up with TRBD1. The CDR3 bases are TGTGCCAGCACCGCCGGGACAGGGAAGGGCATCTCTGGAAACACCATATATTTT. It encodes CASTAGTGKGISGNTIYF.